Shown below are 23 T cell receptor beta chains from a single sample sequenced in a study of T cells after yellow fever vaccination (dated by TCRdb to between 2017 and 2020). Libraries came from 5' RACE. These reads were obtained on an Illumina HiSeq 2500. Through fastp at Q25 and MiXCR, TCRdb rebuilt clones from the public reads, retaining in-frame beta chains. A single entry per CDR3 protein holds the most common genes and DNA from its merged rows. The sample yields under 700,000 distinct CDR3 sequences; 17% were counted once. The ten largest clones represent 15% to 20% of the sample. The meaning of the sample's treatment or condition label: live attenuated yellow fever vaccine strain. Sequenced here: PBMCs, sampled roughly 5 days after the first yellow fever vaccination. These receptors came from a young man who received the YFV17D yellow fever vaccine.

This CDR3 reads CASSWGSGETATYEQYF. The CDR3 bases are TGTGCCAGTAGTTGGGGATCCGGTGAGACGGCAACCTACGAGCAGTACTTC. V gene TRBV19 combines with J gene TRBJ2-7; no reliable D call. The germline gives CDR1 LNHDA, CDR2 SQIVND (reference sequence). This CDR3 is 17 amino acids long. With 5 bases removed from V and 2 bases from J, the gap between germline ends came to 22 bases.

V gene TRBV20-1 combines with J gene TRBJ2-3; 8 bases fit TRBD1. CDR3 length equals 15 residues. Germline CDR1 is DFQATT and CDR2 is SNEGSKA (reference sequence). Trimming removed 3 bases from V and 3 bases from J; junction bases left unmatched: 8. CDR3 protein: CSARRNRDRTDTQYF. CDR3 nucleotide sequence: TGCAGTGCTAGGAGGAACCGGGACAGGACAGATACGCAGTATTTT.

The V call is TRBV20-1, the J call TRBJ1-1; D possibly corresponds to TRBD1 (5 bases). The germline V and J ends were trimmed by 4 bases and 0 bases, with 9 bases remaining between them. The germline V gene has CDR1 DFQATT and CDR2 SNEGSKA (reference sequence). The CDR3 runs 13 residues. The CDR3 sequence: CSATGTLNTEAFF. The CDR3 coding sequence is TGCAGTGCTACTGGGACGCTGAACACTGAAGCTTTCTTT.

This chain connects TRBV5-6 to TRBJ1-4, with 7 bases lining up with TRBD1. The trim removed 4 bases at V and 6 bases at J, leaving 12 bases unmatched. Germline V gene sequence: CDR1 SGHDT, CDR2 YYEEEE. The CDR3 loop spans 16 amino acids. The CDR3 DNA reads as TGTGCCAGCAGCCCGGGGCGCGTCAGGGGGTATGAAAAACTGTTTTTT. Its translation: CASSPGRVRGYEKLFF.

CDR3 amino acids: CSVEGGQTDNTEAFF. In nucleotides, the CDR3 is TGCAGCGTTGAAGGGGGACAGACAGACAACACTGAAGCTTTCTTT. V usage is TRBV29-1 and J usage is TRBJ1-1; 7 bases align to TRBD1. J was trimmed by 2 bases and V by 1 base; bases with no gene match: 7. CDR1 is SQVTM and CDR2 is ANQGSEA in the germline V gene. This CDR3 region has 15 residues.

The chain uses TRBV19 and TRBJ2-1; D possibly corresponds to TRBD2 (5 bases). Germline loops: CDR1 LNHDA, CDR2 SQIVND (reference sequence). Trimming took off 6 bases at V and 6 bases at J, with 15 bases between the two ends. CDR3 size: 14 residues. CDR3 sequence: CASRTNTHSNEQFF. For the CDR3, the DNA is TGTGCCAGTAGGACTAATACTCATTCCAATGAGCAGTTCTTC.

As for this clonotype: Germline is not matched at one junction end, which may reflect a read error. The chain links TRBV12-3 or TRBV12-4 to TRBJ1-5; weak D call: TRBD1 (6 bases). This CDR3 region has 14 residues. This CDR3 is CATSFGGLRQPQHF. The CDR3 coding sequence is TGTGCCACCAGTTTCGGGGGGCTAAGGCAGCCCCAGCATTTT.

The rearrangement joins TRBV5-4 to TRBJ1-2, with D possibly matching TRBD1 (6 bases). V dropped 4 bases and J dropped 3 bases, with 16 bases sitting between them. The CDR3 sequence is 15 residues long. CDR1 and CDR2 (germline): SGHNT, YYREEE (reference sequence). The CDR3 loop reads CASSLRAGAYYGYTF. CDR3 coding DNA: TGTGCCAGCAGCCTCAGGGCAGGGGCGTACTATGGCTACACCTTC.

This clonotype appeared a few times. V usage is TRBV12-3 or TRBV12-4 and J usage is TRBJ2-7, with D perhaps being TRBD1 or TRBD2 (5 bases each). Deletions cut 4 bases from V and 7 bases from J, with 14 bases between. This CDR3 region has 13 residues. CDR3 amino acids: CASSSQRGTEQYV. CDR3 coding DNA: TGTGCCAGCAGTTCCCAGAGGGGCACGGAGCAGTACGTC.

The J gene is TRBJ2-1, the V gene TRBV29-1; 9 bases map to TRBD2. Germline V gene data show CDR1 as SQVTM and CDR2 as ANQGSEA. The CDR3 has 13 residues. V dropped 4 bases and J dropped 10; count of bases not matched to a gene: 8. In DNA form, the CDR3 reads TGCAGCGTTGGGGGCGGGGGGGCATGGGAGCAGTTCTTC. This codes for CSVGGGGAWEQFF.

This clonotype was counted only a few times. This chain links TRBV11-2 with TRBJ2-1; D possibly corresponds to TRBD1 (6 bases). V lost 4 bases to trimming and J lost 3 bases, with 13 bases between them. Germline V lookup: CDR1 SGHAT, CDR2 FQNNGV. The CDR3 loop spans 15 amino acids. CDR3 in DNA: TGTGCCAGCAGCTGGAAGGGGGACATCTACAATGAGCAGTTCTTC. Translating gives CASSWKGDIYNEQFF.

This clonotype has a handful of counts. V is TRBV7-9 and J is TRBJ1-1; no clear D. The CDR3 covers 16 residues. V was cut by 5 bases and J by 6 bases, with 22 bases left in between. Per the germline V gene, CDR1 is SEHNR and CDR2 is FQNEAQ (reference sequence). CDR3: CASSKKFGSGHAEAFF. In nucleotides, the CDR3 is TGTGCCAGCAGCAAAAAGTTTGGTTCCGGGCACGCTGAAGCTTTCTTT.

This clonotype was seen a few times. The rearrangement links TRBV7-9 to TRBJ1-6; 8 nucleotides align to TRBD1. The CDR3 has 16 amino acids. The germline CDR1 and CDR2 sequences are SEHNR and FQNEAQ (reference sequence). The junction had 11 bases not matched to a gene; V was cut back by 5 bases and J by 8 bases. This chain's CDR3 is CASSPSLTGGDSPLHF. The CDR3 nucleotides read TGTGCCAGCAGCCCCAGCTTAACAGGGGGTGATTCACCCCTCCACTTT.

In this sample, this clonotype turned up a few times. Here the CDR3 reads CASSLANWASGANEQFF. The DNA of the CDR3 is TGCGCCAGCAGCTTGGCCAATTGGGCTAGCGGGGCAAATGAGCAGTTCTTC. The chain employs TRBV5-1 and TRBJ2-1; TRBD2 matches 9 bases. This CDR3 comprises 17 residues. With V trimmed by 0 bases and J by 7 bases, 11 bases remained unmatched. Per the germline V gene, CDR1 is SGHRS and CDR2 is YFSETQ.

This chain joins TRBV7-2 and TRBJ2-2; tentatively, D is TRBD1 or TRBD2 (5 bases each). CDR3 length: 15 residues. Trimming took off 3 bases at V and 0 bases at J, with 8 bases between the two ends. Per germline, CDR1 SGHTA and CDR2 FQGNSA. CDR3 protein: CASSLRDANTGELFF. CDR3 in DNA: TGTGCCAGCAGCTTGAGGGACGCGAACACCGGGGAGCTGTTTTTT.

This clonotype was seen more than once but under ten times. The V call is TRBV11-2, the J call TRBJ1-2, with D possibly being TRBD1 (5 bases). The germline V gene encodes CDR1 SGHAT and CDR2 FQNNGV. Trimming took off 1 base at V and 4 bases at J, with 13 bases between the two ends. This CDR3 spans 15 amino acids. CDR3 nucleotide sequence: TGTGCCAGCAGCTTAGCCCCAGGGTTACCCTATGGCTACACCTTC. It is translated as CASSLAPGLPYGYTF.

The chain has TRBV7-2 and TRBJ2-1; 14 bases are shared with TRBD2. The CDR3 has 17 amino acids. Germline assignment: CDR1 SGHTA and CDR2 FQGNSA. V shed 5 bases and J 3 bases; nucleotides not matched to a gene: 6. The DNA for the CDR3 is TGTGCCAGCAGCCCGCGGACTAGCGGGGGGAGCTACAATGAGCAGTTCTTC. It translates to CASSPRTSGGSYNEQFF. Together with reference TRBV7-2 and TRBJ2-1, the CDR3 gives the full variable domain: GAGVSQSPSNKVTEKGKDVELRCDPISGHTALYWYRQSLGQGLEFLIYFQGNSAPDKSGLPSDRFSAERTGGSVSTLTIQRTQQEDSAVYLCASSPRTSGGSYNEQFFGPGTRLTVL.

J is TRBJ2-5 and V is TRBV6-5, with D perhaps matching TRBD2 (6 bases). This CDR3 is built from 15 residues. The ends were cut back, 2 bases at V and 5 bases at J, with 15 bases in the middle. Per germline, CDR1 MNHEY and CDR2 SVGAGI. Here the CDR3 DNA reads TGTGCCAGCAGTTACGTCGGAGGGCCGAAGGAGACCCAGTACTTC. Protein: CASSYVGGPKETQYF.

V is TRBV9 and J is TRBJ2-3; D gene ambiguous. This CDR3 is built from 13 residues. Per germline, CDR1 SGDLS and CDR2 YYNGEE. V lost 0 bases and J lost 4, with 6 bases in between. The CDR3 nucleotides are TGTGCCAGCAGCGTAGCGGTGGCAGATACGCAGTATTTT. It is translated as CASSVAVADTQYF. Complete variable domain (other parts from reference TRBV9 and TRBJ2-3): DSGVTQTPKHLITATGQRVTLRCSPRSGDLSVYWYQQSLDQGLQFLIQYYNGEERAKGNILERFSAQQFPDLHSELNLSSLELGDSALYFCASSVAVADTQYFGPGTRLTVL.

The chain links TRBV27 to TRBJ1-2; TRBD1 might be the D (6 bases). Germline CDR1 is MNHEY and CDR2 is SMNVEV (reference sequence). The CDR3 totals 15 residues. Trimming stripped 5 bases from V and 0 bases from J, with 13 bases between. CDR3 DNA sequence: TGTGCCAGCAGTCTTGGACAGACAGCTAACTATGGCTACACCTTC. As protein: CASSLGQTANYGYTF.

The chain uses TRBV24-1 and TRBJ1-3, with D maybe TRBD1 (5 bases). The CDR3 is 15 residues long. Per the germline V gene, CDR1 is KGHDR and CDR2 is SFDVKD. The ends were cut back, 4 bases at V and 4 bases at J, with 13 bases in the middle. The CDR3 nucleotides are TGTGCCACCAGTGACCCGGGACTAATGGGAAACACCATATATTTT. Translating it yields CATSDPGLMGNTIYF.

This clonotype was counted between two and nine times. V gene TRBV29-1 combines with J gene TRBJ2-3; tentative D call: TRBD1 (6 bases). The V end was cut by 3 bases, the J end by 6 bases, with 16 bases between. Germline CDR1 and CDR2: SQVTM and ANQGSEA. This CDR3 has 14 amino acids. CDR3 sequence: CSVEVGGGADTQYF. DNA for the CDR3: TGCAGCGTTGAGGTGGGTGGGGGCGCGGATACGCAGTATTTT.

About this clonotype: One end of the junction does not line up with germline, which may come from a read error. The V gene is TRBV3-1, the J gene TRBJ2-7; D is undetermined. Germline CDR1 LGHDT, CDR2 YNNKEL (reference sequence). The CDR3 contains 13 residues. CDR3 loop: CASSPIGIYERYF. CDR3 coding DNA: TGTGCCAGCAGCCCCATCGGAATCTACGAGCGGTACTTC.